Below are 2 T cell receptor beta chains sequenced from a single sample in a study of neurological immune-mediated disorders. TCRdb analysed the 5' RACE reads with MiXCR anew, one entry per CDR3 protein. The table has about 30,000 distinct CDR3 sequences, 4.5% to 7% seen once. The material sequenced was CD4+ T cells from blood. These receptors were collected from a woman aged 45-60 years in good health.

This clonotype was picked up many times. CDR3 nucleotides: TGTGCCAGCAGCCAAGATCACAGAACGTCAGAGACCCAGTACTTC. This sequence encodes CASSQDHRTSETQYF. The chain joins TRBV3-1 to TRBJ2-5; the D is unclear. The V gene's germline CDR1 is LGHDT and CDR2 YNNKEL (reference sequence). The CDR3 sequence is 15 residues long. The V end was cut by 0 bases, the J end by 4 bases, with 12 bases between.

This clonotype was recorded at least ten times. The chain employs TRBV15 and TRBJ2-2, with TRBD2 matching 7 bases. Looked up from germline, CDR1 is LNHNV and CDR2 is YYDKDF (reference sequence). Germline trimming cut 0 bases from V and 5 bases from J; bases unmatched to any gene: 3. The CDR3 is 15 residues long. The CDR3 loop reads CATSRELRGTGELFF. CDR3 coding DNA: TGTGCCACCAGCAGAGAACTGCGGGGGACCGGGGAGCTGTTTTTT.